This T cell receptor beta chain was identified in a study of cytomegalovirus exposure and HLA in healthy donors. Study-level results: It was only CMV serostatus that was available as immune exposure information.

PCR primers comprised 60 Vbeta and 13 Jbeta primers. Libraries were prepared by immunoSEQ multiplex PCR; TCRdb keeps only in-frame clonotypes and omits some of them. The table shows 120,000 or so clones, with roughly 80% occurring only once. Trimming shortened V by 3 bases and J by 7 bases, and 18 bases separated the two germline ends. The germline CDR1 and CDR2 sequences are GTSNPN and SVGIG (reference sequence). The CDR3 consists of 15 residues. About this clone: Antigen unknown.

The sequence derives from a man between 25 and 39 years old in good health and CMV-seronegative. The sequenced sample consisted of PBMCs. The genes are TRBV30 and TRBJ2-2, with D possibly being TRBD2 (5 bases). CDR3 sequence (DNA): TGTGCCTGGAGAGCCCTCTTGGGTCGGGGCGGGGAGCTGTTTTTT. Translating gives CAWRALLGRGGELFF.